This record concerns one T cell receptor (beta chain) sequence. The antigen is undetermined. Germline V gene data show CDR1 as MNHEY and CDR2 as SMNVEV (reference sequence). Unmatched junction bases numbered 7, after V lost 9 bases and J lost 5 bases. There are 13 residues in the CDR3. The data stem from a study of graft-versus-host responses after intestinal transplantation. Study-level results: Early post-transplant HvG declines were associated with peak circulating GvH clone levels. Marrow from the recipient contained GvH clones, some of which had appeared first in ileum or blood. Some patients had graft-donor T cell macrochimerism. In their allografts, the ratios of graft-versus-host to host-versus-graft T cell clones were high.

Sequencing was performed with immunoSEQ multiplex PCR; in TCRdb, only in-frame clones are kept and a portion is missing. The sample holds about 29,000 clones, roughly 85% seen once. This chain joins TRBV27 and TRBJ1-2, with 9 bases aligning to TRBD1. The clonotype originates from a human patient who received an intestinal transplant, so some T cells may come from the graft donor. Material: PBMCs, obtained about 15 months after intestinal transplantation. CDR3 amino acids: CASSTGTGYGYTF. The DNA of the CDR3 is TGTGCCAGTAGCACCGGGACAGGGTATGGCTACACCTTC.